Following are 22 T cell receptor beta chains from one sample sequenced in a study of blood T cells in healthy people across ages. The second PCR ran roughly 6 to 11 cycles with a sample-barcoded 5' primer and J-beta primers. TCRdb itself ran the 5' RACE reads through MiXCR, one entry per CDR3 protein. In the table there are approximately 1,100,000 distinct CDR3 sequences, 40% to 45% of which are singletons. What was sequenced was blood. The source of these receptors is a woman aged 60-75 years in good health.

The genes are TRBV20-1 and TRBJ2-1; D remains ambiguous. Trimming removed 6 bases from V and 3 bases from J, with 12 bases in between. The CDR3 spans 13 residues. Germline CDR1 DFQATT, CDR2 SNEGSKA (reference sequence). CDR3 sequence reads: CSAWKADYNEQFF. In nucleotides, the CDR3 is TGCAGTGCGTGGAAGGCCGACTACAATGAGCAGTTCTTC.

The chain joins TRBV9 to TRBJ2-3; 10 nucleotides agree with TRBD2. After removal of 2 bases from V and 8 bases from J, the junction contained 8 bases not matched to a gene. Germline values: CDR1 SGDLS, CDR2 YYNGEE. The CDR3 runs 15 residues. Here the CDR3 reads CASSVQAGGQGTQYF. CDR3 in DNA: TGTGCCAGCAGCGTCCAAGCGGGAGGGCAAGGTACGCAGTATTTT.

CDR3 residues: CASAPRRGGSYNEQFF. For the CDR3, the DNA is TGTGCCAGCGCGCCGCGCAGGGGAGGGTCCTACAATGAGCAGTTCTTC. The chain couples TRBV2 to TRBJ2-1; TRBD2 is a possible D gene (7 bases). Germline lookup yields CDR1 SNHLY and CDR2 FYNNEI. Trimming took off 8 bases at V and 1 base at J, with 18 bases between the two ends. The CDR3 spans 16 residues.

The CDR3 DNA follows: TGTGCCAGCAGTTTGTTACAGATCTATGGCTACACCTTC. The encoded protein is CASSLLQIYGYTF. This chain links TRBV28 with TRBJ1-2; D is unresolved. Trimming removed 3 bases from V and 4 bases from J, with 9 bases in between. Germline V gene lookup returns CDR1 MDHEN and CDR2 SYDVKM. The CDR3 contains 13 residues.

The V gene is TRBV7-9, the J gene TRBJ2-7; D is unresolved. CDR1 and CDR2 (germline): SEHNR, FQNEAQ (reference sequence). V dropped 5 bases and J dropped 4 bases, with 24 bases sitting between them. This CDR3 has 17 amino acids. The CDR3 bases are TGTGCCAGCAGCAATCTTCCCTCATTCCGGGTAGGATACGAGCAGTACTTC. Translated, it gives CASSNLPSFRVGYEQYF.

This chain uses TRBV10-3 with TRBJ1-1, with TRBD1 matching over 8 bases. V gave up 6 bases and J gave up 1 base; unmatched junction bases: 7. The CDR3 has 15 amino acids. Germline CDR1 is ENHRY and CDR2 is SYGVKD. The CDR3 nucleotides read TGTGCCATCAGCCCCTCGGACAGGGCGAACACTGAAGCTTTCTTT. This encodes CAISPSDRANTEAFF.

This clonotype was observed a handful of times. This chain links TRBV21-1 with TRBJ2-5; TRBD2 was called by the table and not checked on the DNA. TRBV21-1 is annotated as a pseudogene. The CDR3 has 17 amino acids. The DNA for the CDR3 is TGTGCCAGCAGCAAAGTATGGCTAGCTGTGTACCAAGAGACCCAGTACTTC. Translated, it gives CASSKVWLAVYQETQYF.

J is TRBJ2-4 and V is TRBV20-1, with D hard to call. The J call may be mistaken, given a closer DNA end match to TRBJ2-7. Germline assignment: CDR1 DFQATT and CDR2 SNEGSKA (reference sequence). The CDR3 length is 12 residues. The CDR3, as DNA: TGCAGTGCTAGGAACAGTATCTGCGAGCAGTACTTC. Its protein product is CSARNSICEQYF.

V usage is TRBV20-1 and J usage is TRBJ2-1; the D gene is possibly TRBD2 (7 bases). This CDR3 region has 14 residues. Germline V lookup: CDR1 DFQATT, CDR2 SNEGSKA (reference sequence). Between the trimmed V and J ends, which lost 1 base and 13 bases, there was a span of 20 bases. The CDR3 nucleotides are TGCAGTGCTAGAGTTGGCGGGGGCGTAGAGACCCAGTTCTTC. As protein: CSARVGGGVETQFF.

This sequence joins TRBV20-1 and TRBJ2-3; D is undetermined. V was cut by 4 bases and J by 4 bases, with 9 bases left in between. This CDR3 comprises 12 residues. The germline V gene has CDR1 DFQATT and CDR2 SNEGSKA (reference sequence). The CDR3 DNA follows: TGCAGTGCTAAAGTGGTAGCAGATACGCAGTATTTT. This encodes CSAKVVADTQYF.

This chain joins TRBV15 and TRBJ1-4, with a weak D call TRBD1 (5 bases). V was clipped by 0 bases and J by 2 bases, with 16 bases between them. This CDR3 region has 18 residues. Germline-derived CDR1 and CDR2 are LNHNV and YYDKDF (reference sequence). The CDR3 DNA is TGTGCCACCAGCAGAGATGGGGCAGGAAGCCAGACTAATGAAAAACTGTTTTTT. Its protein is CATSRDGAGSQTNEKLFF.

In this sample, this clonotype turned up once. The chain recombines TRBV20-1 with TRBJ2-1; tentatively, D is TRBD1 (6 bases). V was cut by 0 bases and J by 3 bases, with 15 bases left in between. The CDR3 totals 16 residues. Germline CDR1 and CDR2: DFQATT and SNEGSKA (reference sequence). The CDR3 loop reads CSARDVWGRGYNEQFF. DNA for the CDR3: TGCAGTGCTAGAGACGTCTGGGGCAGGGGCTACAATGAGCAGTTCTTC.

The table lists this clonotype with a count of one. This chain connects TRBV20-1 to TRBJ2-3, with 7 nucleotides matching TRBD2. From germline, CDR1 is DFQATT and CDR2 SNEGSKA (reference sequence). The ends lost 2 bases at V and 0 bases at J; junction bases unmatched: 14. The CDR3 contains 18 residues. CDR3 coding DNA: TGCAGTGCTAGATTCACTAGTGGGAGGGCCGGAAGCACAGATACGCAGTATTTT. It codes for CSARFTSGRAGSTDTQYF.

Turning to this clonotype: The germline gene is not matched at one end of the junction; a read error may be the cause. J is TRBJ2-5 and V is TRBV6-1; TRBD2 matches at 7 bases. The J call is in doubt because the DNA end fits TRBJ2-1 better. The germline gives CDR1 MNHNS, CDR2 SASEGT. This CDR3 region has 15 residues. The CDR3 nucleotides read TGTACCAGCAGTAGCAGCGGGACCCACCAAGAGACCCAGTTCTTC. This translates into CTSSSSGTHQETQFF.

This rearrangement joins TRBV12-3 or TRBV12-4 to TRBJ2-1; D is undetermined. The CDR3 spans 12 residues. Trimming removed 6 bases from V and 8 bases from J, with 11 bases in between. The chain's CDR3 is CASSNYIHEQFF. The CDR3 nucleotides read TGTGCCAGCAGCAACTATATCCATGAGCAGTTCTTC.

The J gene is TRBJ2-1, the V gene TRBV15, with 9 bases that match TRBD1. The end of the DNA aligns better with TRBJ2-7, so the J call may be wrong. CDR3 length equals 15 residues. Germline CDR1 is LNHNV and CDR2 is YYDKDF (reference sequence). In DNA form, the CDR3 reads TGTGCCACCAGCAGAGAAGGGACAGGGAGCCACGAGCAGTACTTC. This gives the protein CATSREGTGSHEQYF.

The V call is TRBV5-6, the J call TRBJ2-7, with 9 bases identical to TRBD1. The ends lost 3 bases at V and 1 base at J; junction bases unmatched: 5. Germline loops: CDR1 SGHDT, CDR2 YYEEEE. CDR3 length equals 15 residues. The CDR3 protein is CASSWGQGISYEQYF. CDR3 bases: TGTGCCAGCAGCTGGGGACAGGGAATATCCTACGAGCAGTACTTC.

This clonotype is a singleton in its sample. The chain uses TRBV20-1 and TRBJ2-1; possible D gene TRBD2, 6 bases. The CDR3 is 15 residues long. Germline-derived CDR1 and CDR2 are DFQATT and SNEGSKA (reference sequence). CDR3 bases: TGCACCACCAAAAAGGCGGGACGACCGTACAATGAGCAGTTCTTC. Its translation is CTTKKAGRPYNEQFF.

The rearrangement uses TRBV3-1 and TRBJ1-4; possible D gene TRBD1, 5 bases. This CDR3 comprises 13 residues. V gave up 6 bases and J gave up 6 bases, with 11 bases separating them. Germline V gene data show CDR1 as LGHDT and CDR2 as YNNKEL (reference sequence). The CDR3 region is CASRDGADEKLFF. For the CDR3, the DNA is TGTGCCAGCAGGGACGGGGCGGATGAAAAACTGTTTTTT.

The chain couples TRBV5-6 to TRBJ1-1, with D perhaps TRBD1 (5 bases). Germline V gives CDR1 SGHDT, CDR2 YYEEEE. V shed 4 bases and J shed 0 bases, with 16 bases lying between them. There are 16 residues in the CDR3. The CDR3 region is CASSLRDALMNTEAFF. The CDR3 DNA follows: TGTGCCAGCAGCCTCCGGGACGCACTCATGAACACTGAAGCTTTCTTT.

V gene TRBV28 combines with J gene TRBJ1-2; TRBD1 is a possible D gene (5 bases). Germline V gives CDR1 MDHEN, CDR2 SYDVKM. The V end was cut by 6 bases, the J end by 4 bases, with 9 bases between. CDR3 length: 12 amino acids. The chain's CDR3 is CASRETAYGYTF. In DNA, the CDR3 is TGTGCCAGCAGGGAGACAGCCTATGGCTACACCTTC.

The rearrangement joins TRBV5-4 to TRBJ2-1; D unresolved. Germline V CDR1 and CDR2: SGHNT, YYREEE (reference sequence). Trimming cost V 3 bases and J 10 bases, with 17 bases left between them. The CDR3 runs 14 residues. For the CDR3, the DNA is TGTGCCAGCAGCTCAAACATCGTACAATGGGAGCAGTTCTTC. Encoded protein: CASSSNIVQWEQFF.